The present TCR beta chain was sequenced within a study of cytomegalovirus exposure and HLA in healthy donors. Whole-study findings and limits: That first-cohort TCR clusters tended to co-occur in the 95 to 150 validation repertoires was found in a later analysis.

Concerning this clone itself: What it binds is unknown.

CDR1 is SGHRS and CDR2 is YFSETQ in the germline V gene. The V segment lost 0 bases and the J segment 8 bases; nucleotides outside the gene matches: 12. CDR3 length: 16 amino acids. Clones were read by immunoSEQ multiplex PCR, and TCRdb kept only the in-frame ones, dropping some. This table holds around 240,000 clones, around 87% found once. Among the 100 to 150 subjects of the validation cohort, separate from the approximately 700-subject first cohort, were the donors. Sequences were obtained from PBMCs. This receptor was obtained from a woman aged 18-29 years in good health and CMV-seronegative. The rearrangement joins TRBV5-1 to TRBJ1-1; 8 bases map to TRBD1. CDR3 in DNA: TGCGCCAGCAGCTTGGGGCTTGGGTTGGACAGGGTGGAAGCTTTCTTT. It yields the protein CASSLGLGLDRVEAFF.